This TCR beta chain was recovered during a study of control samples from healthy donors and cancer patients. TCRdb keeps only in-frame clones here, not all; method: immunoSEQ multiplex PCR. The sample carries about 170,000 clones, around 92% recorded once. Germline V gives CDR1 SGHAT, CDR2 FQDESV (reference sequence). The CDR3 extends over 16 amino acids. V was pared by 6 bases and J by 1 base, with 4 bases of the junction left unmatched. The rearrangement joins TRBV11-1 to TRBJ2-3, with 13 nucleotides matching TRBD2. This clonotype was obtained from a woman between 35 and 50 years old in good health. Sequenced material: blood. This CDR3 reads CASSRGTSGGTDTQYF. For the CDR3, the DNA is TGTGCCAGCAGTCGCGGGACTAGCGGGGGCACAGATACGCAGTATTTT. Together with reference TRBV11-1 and TRBJ2-3, the CDR3 gives the full variable domain: EAEVAQSPRYKITEKSQAVAFWCDPISGHATLYWYRQILGQGPELLVQFQDESVVDDSQLPKDRFSAERLKGVDSTLKIQPAELGDSAMYLCASSRGTSGGTDTQYFGPGTRLTVL.